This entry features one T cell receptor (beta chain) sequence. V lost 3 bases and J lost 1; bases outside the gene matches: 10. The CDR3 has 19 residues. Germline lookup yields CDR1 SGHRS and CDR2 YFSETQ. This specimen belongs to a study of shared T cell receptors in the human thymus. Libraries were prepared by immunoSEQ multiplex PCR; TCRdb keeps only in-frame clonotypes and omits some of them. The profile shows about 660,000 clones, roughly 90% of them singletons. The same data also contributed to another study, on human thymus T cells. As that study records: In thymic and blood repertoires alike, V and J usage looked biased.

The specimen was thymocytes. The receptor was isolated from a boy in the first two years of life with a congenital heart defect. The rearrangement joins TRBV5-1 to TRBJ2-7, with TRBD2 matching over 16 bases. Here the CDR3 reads CASSSTPGLAGGRSYEQYF. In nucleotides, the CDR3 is TGCGCCAGCAGCTCCACTCCGGGACTAGCGGGAGGGCGGTCCTACGAGCAGTACTTC.